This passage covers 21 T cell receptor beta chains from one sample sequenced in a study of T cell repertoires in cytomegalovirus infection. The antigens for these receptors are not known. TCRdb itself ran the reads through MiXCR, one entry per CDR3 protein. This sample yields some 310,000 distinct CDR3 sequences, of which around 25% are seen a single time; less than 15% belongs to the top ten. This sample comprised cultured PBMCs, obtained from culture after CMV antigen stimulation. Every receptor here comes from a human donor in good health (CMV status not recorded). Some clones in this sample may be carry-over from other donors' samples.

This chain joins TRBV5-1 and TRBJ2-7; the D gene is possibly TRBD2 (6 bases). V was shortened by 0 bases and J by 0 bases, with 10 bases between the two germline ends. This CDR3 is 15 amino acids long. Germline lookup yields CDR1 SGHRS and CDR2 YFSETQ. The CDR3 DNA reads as TGCGCCAGCAGCTTGGAAGGCGGGAACTCCTACGAGCAGTACTTC. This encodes CASSLEGGNSYEQYF.

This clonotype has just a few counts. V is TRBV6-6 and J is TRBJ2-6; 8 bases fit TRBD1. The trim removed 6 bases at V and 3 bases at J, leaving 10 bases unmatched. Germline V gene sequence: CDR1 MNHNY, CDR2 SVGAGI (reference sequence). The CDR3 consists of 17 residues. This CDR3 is CASRTSQTGVGANVLTF. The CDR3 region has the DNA TGTGCCAGCAGGACATCACAGACAGGGGTTGGGGCCAACGTCCTGACTTTC.

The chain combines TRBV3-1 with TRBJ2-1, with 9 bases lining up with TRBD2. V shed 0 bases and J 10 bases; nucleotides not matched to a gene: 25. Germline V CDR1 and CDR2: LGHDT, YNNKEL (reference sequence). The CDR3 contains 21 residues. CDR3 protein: CASSQERLSTSGLWGGKEQFF. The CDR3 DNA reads TGTGCCAGCAGCCAAGAAAGGCTTTCGACTAGCGGCCTTTGGGGCGGTAAGGAGCAGTTCTTC.

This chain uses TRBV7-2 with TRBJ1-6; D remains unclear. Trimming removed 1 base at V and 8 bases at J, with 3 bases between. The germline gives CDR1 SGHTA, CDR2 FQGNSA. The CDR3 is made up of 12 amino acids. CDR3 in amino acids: CASSLDHSPLHF. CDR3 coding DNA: TGTGCCAGCAGCTTAGATCATTCACCCCTCCACTTT.

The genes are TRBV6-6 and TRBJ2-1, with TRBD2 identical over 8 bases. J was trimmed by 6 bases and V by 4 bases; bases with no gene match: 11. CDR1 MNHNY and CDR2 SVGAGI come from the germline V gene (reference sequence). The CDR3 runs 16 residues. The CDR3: CASSSARLAGSNEQFF. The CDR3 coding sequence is TGTGCCAGCAGTTCCGCCCGGCTAGCGGGCTCCAATGAGCAGTTCTTC.

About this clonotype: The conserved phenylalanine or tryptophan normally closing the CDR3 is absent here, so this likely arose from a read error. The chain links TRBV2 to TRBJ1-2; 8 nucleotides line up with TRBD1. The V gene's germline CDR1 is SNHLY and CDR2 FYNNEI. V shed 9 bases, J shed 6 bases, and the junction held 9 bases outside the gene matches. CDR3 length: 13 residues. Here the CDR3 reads CARGTTGVNGYTV. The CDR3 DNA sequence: TGTGCCAGAGGGACGACAGGGGTCAATGGCTACACCGTC.

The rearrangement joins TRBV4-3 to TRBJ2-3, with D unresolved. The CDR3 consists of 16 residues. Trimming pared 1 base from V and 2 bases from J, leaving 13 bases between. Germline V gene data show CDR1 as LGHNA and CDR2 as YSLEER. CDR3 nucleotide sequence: TGCGCCAGCAGCCAAGGTGTCTCGGAACTCACAGATACGCAGTATTTT. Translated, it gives CASSQGVSELTDTQYF.

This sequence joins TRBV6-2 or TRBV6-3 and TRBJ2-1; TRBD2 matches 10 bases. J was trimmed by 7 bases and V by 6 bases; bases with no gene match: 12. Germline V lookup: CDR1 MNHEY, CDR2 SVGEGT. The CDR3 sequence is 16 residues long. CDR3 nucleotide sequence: TGTGCCAGCAGGGCGAGGACTAGCGGTCGTGGTAATGAGCAGTTCTTC. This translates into CASRARTSGRGNEQFF.

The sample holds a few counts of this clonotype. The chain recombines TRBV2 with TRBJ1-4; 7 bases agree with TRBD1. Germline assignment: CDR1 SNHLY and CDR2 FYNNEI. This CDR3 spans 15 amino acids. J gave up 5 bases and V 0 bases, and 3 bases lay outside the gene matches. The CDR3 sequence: CASSEARTGNEKLFF. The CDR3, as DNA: TGTGCCAGCAGTGAAGCCCGGACAGGAAATGAAAAACTGTTTTTT.

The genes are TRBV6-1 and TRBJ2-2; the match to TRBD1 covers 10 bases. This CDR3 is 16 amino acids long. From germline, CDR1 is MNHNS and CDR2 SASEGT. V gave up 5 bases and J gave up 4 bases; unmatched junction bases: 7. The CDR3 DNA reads TGTGCCAGCAGTCAGGGACAGGGGAGTGTCACCGGGGAGCTGTTTTTT. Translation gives CASSQGQGSVTGELFF.

For the CDR3, the DNA is TGCAGTGCCGCAGGGAAACGGCTAGACACTGAAGCTTTCTTT. Its protein is CSAAGKRLDTEAFF. This rearrangement joins TRBV20-1 to TRBJ1-1; maybe TRBD1 (5 bases). Looked up from germline, CDR1 is DFQATT and CDR2 is SNEGSKA (reference sequence). The CDR3 is 14 residues long. Trimming left V 6 bases short and J 3 bases short, with 17 bases between.

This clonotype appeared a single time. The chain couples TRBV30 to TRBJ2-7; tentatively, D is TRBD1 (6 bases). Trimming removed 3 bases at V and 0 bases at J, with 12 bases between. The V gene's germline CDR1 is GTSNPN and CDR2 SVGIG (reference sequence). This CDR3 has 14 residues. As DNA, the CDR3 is TGTGCCTGGAGCCCAAGAGGGGGCTCCTACGAGCAGTACTTC. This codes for CAWSPRGGSYEQYF.

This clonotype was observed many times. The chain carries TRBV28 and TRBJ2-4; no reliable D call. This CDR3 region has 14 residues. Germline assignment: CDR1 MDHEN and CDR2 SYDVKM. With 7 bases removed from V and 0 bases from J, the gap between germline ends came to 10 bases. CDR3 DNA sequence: TGTGCCAGCACCCTGACCCGAGCCAAAAACATTCAGTACTTC. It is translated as CASTLTRAKNIQYF.

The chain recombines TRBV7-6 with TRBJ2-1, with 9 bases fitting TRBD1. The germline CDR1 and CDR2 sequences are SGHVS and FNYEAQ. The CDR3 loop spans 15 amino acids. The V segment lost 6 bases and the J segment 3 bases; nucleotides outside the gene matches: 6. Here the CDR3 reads CASRDTGQGYNEQFF. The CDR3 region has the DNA TGTGCCAGCAGGGATACGGGACAGGGCTACAATGAGCAGTTCTTC.

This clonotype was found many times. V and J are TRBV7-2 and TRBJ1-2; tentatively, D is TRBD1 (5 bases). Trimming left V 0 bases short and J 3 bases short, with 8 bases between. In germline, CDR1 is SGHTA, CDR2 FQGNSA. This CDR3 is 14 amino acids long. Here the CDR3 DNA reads TGTGCCAGCAGCTTAGCCGGCAGGGACTATGGCTACACCTTC. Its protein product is CASSLAGRDYGYTF.

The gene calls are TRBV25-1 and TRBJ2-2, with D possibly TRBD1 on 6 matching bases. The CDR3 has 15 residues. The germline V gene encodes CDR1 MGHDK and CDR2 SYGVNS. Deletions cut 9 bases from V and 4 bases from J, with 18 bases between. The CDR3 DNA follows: TGTGCCAGTTCGAAAGCCAGGGGAAGCACCGGGGAGCTGTTTTTT. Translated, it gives CASSKARGSTGELFF. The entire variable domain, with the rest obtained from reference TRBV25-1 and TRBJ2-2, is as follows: EADIYQTPRYLVIGTGKKITLECSQTMGHDKMYWYQQDPGMELHLIHYSYGVNSTEKGDLSSESTVSRIRTEHFPLTLESARPSHTSQYLCASSKARGSTGELFFGEGSRLTVL.

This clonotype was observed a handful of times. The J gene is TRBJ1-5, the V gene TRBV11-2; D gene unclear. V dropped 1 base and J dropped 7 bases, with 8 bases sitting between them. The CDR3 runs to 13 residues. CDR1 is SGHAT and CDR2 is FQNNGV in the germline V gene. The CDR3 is CASSLVEGQPQHF. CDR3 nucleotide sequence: TGTGCCAGCAGCTTAGTGGAAGGCCAGCCCCAGCATTTT.

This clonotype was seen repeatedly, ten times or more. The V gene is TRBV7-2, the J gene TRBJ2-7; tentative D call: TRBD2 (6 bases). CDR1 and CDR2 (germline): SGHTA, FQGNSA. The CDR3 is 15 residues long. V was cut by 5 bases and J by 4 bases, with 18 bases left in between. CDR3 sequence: CASSPWWRGRYEQYF. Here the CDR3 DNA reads TGTGCCAGCAGCCCTTGGTGGAGGGGACGTTACGAGCAGTACTTC.

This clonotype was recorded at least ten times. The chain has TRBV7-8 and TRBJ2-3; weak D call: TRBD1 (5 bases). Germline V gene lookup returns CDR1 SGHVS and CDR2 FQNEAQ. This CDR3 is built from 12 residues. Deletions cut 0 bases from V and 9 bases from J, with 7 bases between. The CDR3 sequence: CASSLAQGTQYF. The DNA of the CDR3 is TGTGCCAGCAGCTTAGCGCAGGGAACGCAGTATTTT. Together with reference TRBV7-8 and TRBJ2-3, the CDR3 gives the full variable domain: GAGVSQSPRYKVAKRGQDVALRCDPISGHVSLFWYQQALGQGPEFLTYFQNEAQLDKSGLPSDRFFAERPEGSVSTLKIQRTQQEDSAVYLCASSLAQGTQYFGPGTRLTVL.

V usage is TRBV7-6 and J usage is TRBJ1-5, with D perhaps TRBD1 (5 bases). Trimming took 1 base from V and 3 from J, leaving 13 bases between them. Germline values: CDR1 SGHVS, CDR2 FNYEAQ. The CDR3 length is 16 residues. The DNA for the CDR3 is TGTGCCAGCAGCTTAGGAGTTTCAGGGAACAATCAGCCCCAGCATTTT. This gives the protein CASSLGVSGNNQPQHF.

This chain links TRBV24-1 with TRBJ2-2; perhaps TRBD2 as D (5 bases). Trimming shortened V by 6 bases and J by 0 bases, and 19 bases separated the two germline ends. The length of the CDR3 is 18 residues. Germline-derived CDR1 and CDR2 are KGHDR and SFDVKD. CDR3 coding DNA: TGTGCCACCAGTCGATTTTCGGGGAGCCTATCGAACACCGGGGAGCTGTTTTTT. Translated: CATSRFSGSLSNTGELFF.